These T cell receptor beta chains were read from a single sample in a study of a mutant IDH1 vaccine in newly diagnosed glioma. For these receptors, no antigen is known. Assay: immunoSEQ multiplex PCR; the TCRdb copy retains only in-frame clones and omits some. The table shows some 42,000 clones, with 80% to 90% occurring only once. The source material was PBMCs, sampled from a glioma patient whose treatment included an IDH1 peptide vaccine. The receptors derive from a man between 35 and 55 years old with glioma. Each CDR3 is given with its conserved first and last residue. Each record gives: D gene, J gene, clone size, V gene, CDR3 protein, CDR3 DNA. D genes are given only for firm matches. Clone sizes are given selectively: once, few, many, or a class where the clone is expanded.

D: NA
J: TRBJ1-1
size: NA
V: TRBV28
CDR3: CASSLYPGRGPFF
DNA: TGTGCCAGCAGTTTATACCCGGGACGCGGCCCTTTCTTT

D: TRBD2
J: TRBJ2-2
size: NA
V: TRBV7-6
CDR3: CASSDRPSGGTGELFF
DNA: TGTGCCAGCAGCGACCGCCCTAGCGGAGGCACCGGGGAGCTGTTTTTT

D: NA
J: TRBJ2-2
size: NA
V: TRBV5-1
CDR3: CASSLESHTGELFF
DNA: TGCGCCAGCAGCTTGGAGTCACACACCGGGGAGCTGTTTTTT

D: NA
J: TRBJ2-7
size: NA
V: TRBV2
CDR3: CASRNYPYEQYF
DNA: TGTGCCAGCAGGAACTATCCCTACGAGCAGTACTTC

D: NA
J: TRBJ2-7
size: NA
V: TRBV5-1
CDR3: CASRYGYEQYF
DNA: TGCGCCAGCAGATACGGCTACGAGCAGTACTTC

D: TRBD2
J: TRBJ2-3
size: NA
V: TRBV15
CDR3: CATKRGRTSGTSTDTQYF
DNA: TGTGCCACCAAGAGGGGCCGGACTAGCGGAACTAGCACAGATACGCAGTATTTT

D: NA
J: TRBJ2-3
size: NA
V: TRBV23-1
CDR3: CASSPPTPGRYTQYF
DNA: TGCGCCAGCAGTCCTCCGACACCCGGGAGATATACGCAGTATTTT

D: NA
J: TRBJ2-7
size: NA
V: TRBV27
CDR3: CASSFDSASSYEQYF
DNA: TGTGCCAGCAGTTTTGACTCCGCGAGCTCCTACGAGCAGTACTTC

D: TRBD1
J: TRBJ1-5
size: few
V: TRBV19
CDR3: CASSTTGSNQPQHF
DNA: TGTGCCAGTAGTACGACAGGGAGCAATCAGCCCCAGCATTTT

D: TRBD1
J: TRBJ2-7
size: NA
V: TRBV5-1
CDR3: CASSSQGQGSEQYF
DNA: TGCGCCAGCAGCTCCCAGGGACAGGGAAGCGAGCAGTACTTC

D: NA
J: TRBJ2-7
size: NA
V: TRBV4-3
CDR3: CASSQGWLQSGEQYF
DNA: TGCGCCAGCAGCCAAGGGTGGCTCCAATCGGGTGAGCAGTACTTC

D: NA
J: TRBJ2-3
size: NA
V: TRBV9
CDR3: CASSVVESGGGTDTQYF
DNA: TGTGCCAGCAGCGTAGTAGAGAGCGGTGGGGGGACAGATACGCAGTATTTT

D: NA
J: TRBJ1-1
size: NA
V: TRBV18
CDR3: CASSPGVGTEAFF
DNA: TGTGCCAGCTCACCGGGGGTGGGCACTGAAGCTTTCTTT

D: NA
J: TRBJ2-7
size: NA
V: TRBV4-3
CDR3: CASSPFRGAYEQYF
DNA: TGCGCCAGCAGTCCTTTCCGGGGAGCCTACGAGCAGTACTTC

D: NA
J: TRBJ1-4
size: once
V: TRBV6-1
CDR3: CASSEAPTGSNEKLFF
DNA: TGTGCCAGCAGTGAAGCTCCAACAGGGTCTAATGAAAAACTGTTTTTT

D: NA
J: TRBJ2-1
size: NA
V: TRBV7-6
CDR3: CASSLAGIHEQFF
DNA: TGTGCCAGCAGCTTAGCGGGAATACATGAGCAGTTCTTC

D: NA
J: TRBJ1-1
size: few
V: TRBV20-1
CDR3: CSARTEEAFF
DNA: TGCAGTGCTAGGACAGAAGAAGCTTTCTTT